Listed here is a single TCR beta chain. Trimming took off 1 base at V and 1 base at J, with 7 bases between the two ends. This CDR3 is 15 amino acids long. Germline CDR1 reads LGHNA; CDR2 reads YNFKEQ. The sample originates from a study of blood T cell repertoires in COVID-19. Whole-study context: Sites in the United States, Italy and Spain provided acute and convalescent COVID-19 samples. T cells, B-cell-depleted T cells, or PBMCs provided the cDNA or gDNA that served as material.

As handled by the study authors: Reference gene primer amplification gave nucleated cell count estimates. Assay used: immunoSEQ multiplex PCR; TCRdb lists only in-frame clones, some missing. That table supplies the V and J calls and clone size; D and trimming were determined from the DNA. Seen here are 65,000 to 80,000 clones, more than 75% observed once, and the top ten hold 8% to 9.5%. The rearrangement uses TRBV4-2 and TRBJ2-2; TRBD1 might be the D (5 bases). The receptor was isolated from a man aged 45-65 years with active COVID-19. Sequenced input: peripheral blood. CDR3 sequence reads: CASSQVTGNTGELFF. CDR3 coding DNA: TGTGCCAGCAGCCAAGTCACAGGGAACACCGGGGAGCTGTTTTTT.